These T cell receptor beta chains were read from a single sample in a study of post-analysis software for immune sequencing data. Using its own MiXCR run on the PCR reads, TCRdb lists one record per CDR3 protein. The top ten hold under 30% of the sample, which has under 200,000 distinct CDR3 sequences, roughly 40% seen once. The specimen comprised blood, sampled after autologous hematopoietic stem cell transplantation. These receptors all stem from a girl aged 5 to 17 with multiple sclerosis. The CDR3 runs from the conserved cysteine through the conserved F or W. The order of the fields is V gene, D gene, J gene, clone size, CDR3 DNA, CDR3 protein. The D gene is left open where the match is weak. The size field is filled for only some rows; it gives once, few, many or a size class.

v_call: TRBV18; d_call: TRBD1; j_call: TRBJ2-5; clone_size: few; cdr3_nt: TGTGCCAGCTCACCAGACAGGGGTCAAGAGACCCAGTACTTC; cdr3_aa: CASSPDRGQETQYF
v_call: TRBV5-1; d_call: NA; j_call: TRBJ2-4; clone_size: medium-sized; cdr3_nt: TGCGCCAGCAGCTCCCCCGAAGGGGTTCAGTACTTC; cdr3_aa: CASSSPEGVQYF
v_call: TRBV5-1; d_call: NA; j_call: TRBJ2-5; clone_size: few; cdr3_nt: TGCGCCAGCAGCTTACACTTAAGACTAGGTCGAGAGACCCAGTACTTC; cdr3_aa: CASSLHLRLGRETQYF
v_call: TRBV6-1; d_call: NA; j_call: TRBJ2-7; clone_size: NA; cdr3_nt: TGTGCCATCGCGGGGTCCTACGAGCAGTACTTC; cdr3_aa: CAIAGSYEQYF
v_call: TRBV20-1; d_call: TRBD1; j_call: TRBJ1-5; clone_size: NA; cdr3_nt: TGCAGTGCTCAAGACAGGGTCGGGAATCAGCCCCAGCATTTT; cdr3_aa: CSAQDRVGNQPQHF
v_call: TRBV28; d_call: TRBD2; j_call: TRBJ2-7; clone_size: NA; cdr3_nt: TGTGCCAGCAGAGCCAGCGGGAGGGACCCCTTCTACGAGCAGTACTTC; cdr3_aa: CASRASGRDPFYEQYF
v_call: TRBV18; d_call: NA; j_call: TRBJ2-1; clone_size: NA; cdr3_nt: TGTGCCAGCTCACCACAAGTCGGGGTTGAGCAGTTCTTC; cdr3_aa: CASSPQVGVEQFF
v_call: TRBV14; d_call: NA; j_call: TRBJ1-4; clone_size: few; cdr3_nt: TGTGCCAGCAGCCCGAGGAACCCTATTGGACGGTATAATGAAAAACTGTTTTTT; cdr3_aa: CASSPRNPIGRYNEKLFF
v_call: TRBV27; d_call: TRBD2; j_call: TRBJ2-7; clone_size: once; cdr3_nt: TGTGCCAGCAGCCTGGGGGCTAGCGGGAGTTACGAGCAGTACTTC; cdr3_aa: CASSLGASGSYEQYF
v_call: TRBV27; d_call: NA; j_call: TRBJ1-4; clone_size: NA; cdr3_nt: TGTGCCAGCAGTCCCACGGCCGCCGGTCGGGGTGAAAAACTGTTTTTT; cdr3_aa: CASSPTAAGRGEKLFF
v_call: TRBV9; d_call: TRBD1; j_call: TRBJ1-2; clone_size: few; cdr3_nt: TGTGCCAGCAGCGTAGAAGGGACAGGGCTGTACTATGGCTACACCTTC; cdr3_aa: CASSVEGTGLYYGYTF
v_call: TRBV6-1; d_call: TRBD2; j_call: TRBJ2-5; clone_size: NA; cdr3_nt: TGTGCCAGCAGAAAGGGGCTAGCGGGGCCCCAAGAGACCCAGTACTTC; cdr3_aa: CASRKGLAGPQETQYF
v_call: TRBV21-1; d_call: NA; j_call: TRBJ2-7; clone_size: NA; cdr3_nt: TGTGCCAGCAGCAACCAGGGCCCTTCCTACGAGCAGTACTTC; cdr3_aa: CASSNQGPSYEQYF